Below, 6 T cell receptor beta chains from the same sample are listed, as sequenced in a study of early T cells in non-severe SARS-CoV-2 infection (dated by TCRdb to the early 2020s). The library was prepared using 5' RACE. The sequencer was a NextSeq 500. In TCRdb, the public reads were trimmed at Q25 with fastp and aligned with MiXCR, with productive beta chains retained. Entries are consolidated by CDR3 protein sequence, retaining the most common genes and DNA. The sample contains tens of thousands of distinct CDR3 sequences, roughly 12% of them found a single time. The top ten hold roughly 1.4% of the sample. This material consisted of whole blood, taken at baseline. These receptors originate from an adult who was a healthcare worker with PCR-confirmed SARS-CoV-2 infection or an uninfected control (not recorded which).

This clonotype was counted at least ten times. The CDR3 DNA sequence: TGCGGAAGTGCTGGGACAGGAATCTACAATGAGCAGTTCTTC. Encoded protein: CGSAGTGIYNEQFF. The chain joins TRBV20-1 to TRBJ2-1, with 8 bases matching TRBD1. Germline V gene lookup returns CDR1 DFQATT and CDR2 SNEGSKA (reference sequence). This CDR3 contains 14 residues.

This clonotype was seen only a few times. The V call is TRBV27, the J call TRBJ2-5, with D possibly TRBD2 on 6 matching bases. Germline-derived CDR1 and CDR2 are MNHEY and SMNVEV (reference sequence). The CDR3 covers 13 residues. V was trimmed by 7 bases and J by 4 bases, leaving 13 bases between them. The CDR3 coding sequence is TGTGCCAGCAACCCTGCCGGGGGAGAGACCCAGTACTTC. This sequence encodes CASNPAGGETQYF.

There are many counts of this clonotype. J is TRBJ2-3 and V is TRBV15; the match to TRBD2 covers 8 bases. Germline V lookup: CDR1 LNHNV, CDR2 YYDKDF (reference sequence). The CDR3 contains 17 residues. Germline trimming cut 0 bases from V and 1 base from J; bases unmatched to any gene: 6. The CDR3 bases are TGTGCCACCAGCAGAGATCAGCGGGGGCGAGGCACAGATACGCAGTATTTT. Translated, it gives CATSRDQRGRGTDTQYF.

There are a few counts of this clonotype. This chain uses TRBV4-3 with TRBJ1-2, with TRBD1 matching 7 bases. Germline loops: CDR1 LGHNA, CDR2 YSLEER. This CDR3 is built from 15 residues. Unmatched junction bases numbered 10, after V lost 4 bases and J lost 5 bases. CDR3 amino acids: CASSPNPQGVYGYTF. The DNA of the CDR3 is TGCGCCAGCAGCCCCAACCCCCAGGGGGTATATGGCTACACCTTC.

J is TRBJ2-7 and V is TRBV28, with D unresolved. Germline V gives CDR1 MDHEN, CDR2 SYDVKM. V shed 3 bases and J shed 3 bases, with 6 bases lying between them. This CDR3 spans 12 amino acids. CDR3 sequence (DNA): TGTGCCAGCAGTTTGGGGATCTACGAGCAGTACTTC. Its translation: CASSLGIYEQYF.

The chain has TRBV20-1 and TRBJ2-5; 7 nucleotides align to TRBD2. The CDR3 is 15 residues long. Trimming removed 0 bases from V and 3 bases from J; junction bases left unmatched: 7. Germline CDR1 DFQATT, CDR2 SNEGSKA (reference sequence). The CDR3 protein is CSARDASGDEETQYF. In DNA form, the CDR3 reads TGCAGTGCTAGAGATGCAAGCGGGGATGAAGAGACCCAGTACTTC.